The next 5 T cell receptor beta chains were all read from a single sample in a study of spatial heterogeneity in lung cancer. Antigens for these TCRs are unknown. Time point noted: sample taken at primary tumor resection. From the 5' RACE reads, TCRdb called clonotypes with MiXCR, one entry per CDR3 protein. The sample lists approximately 15,000 distinct CDR3 sequences, approximately 4.8% seen once, with around 19% in the top ten. Findings and limits, study-wide: Tumor mutation counts were tracked by expanded intratumoral alpha and beta TCR counts.

This material consisted of lung tumor tissue, taken at surgery. The origin of the receptors is a female donor with early-stage non-small cell lung cancer.

The sample holds many counts of this clonotype. Found in a library prepared for alpha chains, this beta chain is an off-target read, and its abundance has little meaning. This sequence joins TRBV5-1 and TRBJ2-5; D assignment may be TRBD1 or TRBD2 (6 bases each). Germline values: CDR1 SGHRS, CDR2 YFSETQ. CDR3 length: 15 amino acids. The V end was cut by 6 bases, the J end by 3 bases, with 18 bases between. Written as DNA, the CDR3 is TGCGCCAGCATCCGGGGGCAGCTCAACGAAGAGACCCAGTACTTC. Its protein is CASIRGQLNEETQYF.

By proportion, this clonotype is medium-sized (0.01 to 0.1%). In a library made to pick up alpha chains, this beta chain is a stray read with a size that means little. This sequence joins TRBV27 and TRBJ2-7; 8 nucleotides agree with TRBD2. The germline V gene encodes CDR1 MNHEY and CDR2 SMNVEV (reference sequence). The CDR3 runs 14 residues. Trimming cost V 10 bases and J 0 bases; bases outside gene matches: 8. CDR3 coding DNA: TGTGCCACGGGAGGGCAGGAGAGCTCCTACGAGCAGTACTTC. It is translated as CATGGQESSYEQYF.

This clonotype has only a few counts. This beta chain is a stray sequence in a library constructed for alpha chains; its clone size is not meaningful. V and J are TRBV6-5 and TRBJ1-1; D unclear. The CDR3 loop spans 14 amino acids. The germline V gene encodes CDR1 MNHEY and CDR2 SVGAGI. V was pared by 7 bases and J by 4 bases, with 16 bases between. The CDR3 loop reads CASTLSWTGTEAFF. CDR3 nucleotides: TGTGCCAGCACTCTAAGTTGGACTGGCACTGAAGCTTTCTTT.

This clonotype was counted ten times or more. Little can be read into the size of this beta chain, an off-target read in a library designed for alpha chains. This chain uses TRBV3-1 with TRBJ1-6; a weak D match, TRBD1 (6 bases). The CDR3 loop spans 13 amino acids. V was shortened by 4 bases and J by 10 bases, with 11 bases between the two germline ends. The germline CDR1 and CDR2 sequences are LGHDT and YNNKEL (reference sequence). DNA for the CDR3: TGTGCCAGCAGCCGCGGGACAAGATCACCCCTCCACTTT. This encodes CASSRGTRSPLHF.

This clonotype was found many times. For a library built for alpha chains, this beta chain is a stray read; little rests on its size. The rearrangement links TRBV12-3 or TRBV12-4 to TRBJ1-2; TRBD1 matches 8 bases. The trim removed 6 bases at V and 6 bases at J, leaving 9 bases unmatched. The CDR3 sequence is 14 residues long. DNA for the CDR3: TGTGCCAGCAGCAACCGACAGGGGACCGATGGCTACACCTTC. This codes for CASSNRQGTDGYTF.